Detailed here is one T cell receptor (beta chain). While infection was still active, Seattle patients were enrolled and then followed longitudinally. This sample stems from a study of blood T cell repertoires in COVID-19. Study overall: Specimens from acute and convalescent COVID-19 originated in the United States, Italy and Spain. PBMCs, B-cell-depleted T cells, or T cells were the source of the cDNA or gDNA that made up the material.

After removal of 4 bases from V and 5 bases from J, the junction contained 13 bases not matched to a gene. The CDR3 loop spans 17 amino acids. Germline V lookup: CDR1 SEHNR, CDR2 FQNEAQ (reference sequence). Original processing notes: Amplification of reference gene primers was used by the study to estimate nucleated cell counts. Sequencing was performed with immunoSEQ multiplex PCR; in TCRdb, only in-frame clones are kept and a portion is missing. The V and J calls and the clone size are those of that table, but D and trimming were determined from the DNA. The profile shows roughly 60,000 clones, around four fifths of them singletons.

The sequenced material came from peripheral blood. The sequence derives from a man younger than 40 with COVID-19, enrolled during active disease. J is TRBJ2-5 and V is TRBV7-9, with 10 bases identical to TRBD1. The CDR3 nucleotides are TGTGCCAGCAGCTCAAGCGTGGGACAGGGGTTGTTGGAGACCCAGTACTTC. Protein sequence: CASSSSVGQGLLETQYF.